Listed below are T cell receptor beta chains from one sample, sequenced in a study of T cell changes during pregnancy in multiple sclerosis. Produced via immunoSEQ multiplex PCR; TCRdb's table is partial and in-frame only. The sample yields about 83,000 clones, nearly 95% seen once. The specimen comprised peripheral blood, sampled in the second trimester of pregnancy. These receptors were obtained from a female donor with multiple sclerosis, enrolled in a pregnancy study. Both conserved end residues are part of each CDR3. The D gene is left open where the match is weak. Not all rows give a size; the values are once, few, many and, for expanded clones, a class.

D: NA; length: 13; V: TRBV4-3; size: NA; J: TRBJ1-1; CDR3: CASSGVLNTEAFF; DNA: TGCGCCAGCAGTGGAGTCCTGAACACTGAAGCTTTCTTT
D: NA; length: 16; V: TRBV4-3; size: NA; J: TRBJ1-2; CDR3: CASSQDLGDTGLGYTF; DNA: TGCGCCAGCAGCCAAGATCTTGGTGACACCGGCTTAGGCTACACCTTC
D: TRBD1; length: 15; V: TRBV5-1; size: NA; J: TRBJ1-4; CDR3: CASSFQGGRTEKLFF; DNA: TGCGCCAGCAGCTTTCAGGGGGGAAGGACTGAAAAACTGTTTTTT
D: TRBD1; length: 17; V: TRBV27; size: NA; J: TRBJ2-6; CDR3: CANPGGQGLAGANVLTF; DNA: TGTGCCAACCCCGGGGGACAGGGACTGGCTGGGGCCAACGTCCTGACTTTC
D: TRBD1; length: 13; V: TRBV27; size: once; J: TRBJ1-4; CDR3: CASSPGTAEKLFF; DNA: TGTGCCAGCAGCCCAGGGACAGCTGAAAAACTGTTTTTT
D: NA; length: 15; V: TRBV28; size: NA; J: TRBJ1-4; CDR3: CASSLTGGVHEKLFF; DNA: TGTGCCAGCAGCTTAACGGGGGGAGTTCATGAAAAACTGTTTTTT
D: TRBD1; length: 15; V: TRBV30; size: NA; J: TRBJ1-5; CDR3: CAWNAHGTGDQPQHF; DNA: TGTGCCTGGAATGCTCACGGGACAGGAGATCAGCCCCAGCATTTT
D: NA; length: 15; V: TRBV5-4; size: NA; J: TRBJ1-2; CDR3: CASSFEPDRIYGYTF; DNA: TGTGCCAGCAGCTTCGAACCTGACAGGATCTATGGCTACACCTTC
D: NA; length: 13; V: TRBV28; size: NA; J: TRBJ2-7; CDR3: CASSWTVSYEQYF; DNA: TGTGCCAGCAGTTGGACAGTCTCCTACGAGCAGTACTTC
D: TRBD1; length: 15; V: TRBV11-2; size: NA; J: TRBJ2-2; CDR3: CASSLGTGDTGELFF; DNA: TGTGCCAGCAGCTTAGGGACAGGGGACACCGGGGAGCTGTTTTTT
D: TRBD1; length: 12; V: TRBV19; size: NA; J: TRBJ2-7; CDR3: CASYRQGYEQYF; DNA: TGTGCCAGCTATCGACAGGGTTACGAGCAGTACTTC
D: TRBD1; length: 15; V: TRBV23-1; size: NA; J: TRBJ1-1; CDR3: CASSPPWGQGTEAFF; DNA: TGCGCCAGCAGTCCCCCCTGGGGACAGGGGACTGAAGCTTTCTTT
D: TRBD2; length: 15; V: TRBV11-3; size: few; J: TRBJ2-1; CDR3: CASSLGGRGGHEQFF; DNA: TGTGCCAGCAGCTTAGGAGGGCGGGGGGGGCATGAGCAGTTCTTC
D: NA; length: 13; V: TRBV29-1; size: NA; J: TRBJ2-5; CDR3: CSVVGGVRETQYF; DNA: TGCAGCGTAGTAGGAGGAGTCCGAGAGACCCAGTACTTC
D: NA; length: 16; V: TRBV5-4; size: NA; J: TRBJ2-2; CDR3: CASSLDRWATTGELFF; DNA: TGTGCCAGCAGCTTGGATCGATGGGCAACCACCGGGGAGCTGTTTTTT
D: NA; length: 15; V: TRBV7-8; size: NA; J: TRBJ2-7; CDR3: CASSLYGRHLYEQYF; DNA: TGTGCCAGCAGCTTATACGGGAGACATCTCTACGAGCAGTACTTC
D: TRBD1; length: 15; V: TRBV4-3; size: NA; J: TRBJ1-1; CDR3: CASSHTGGANTEAFF; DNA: TGCGCCAGCAGCCACACAGGGGGCGCGAACACTGAAGCTTTCTTT
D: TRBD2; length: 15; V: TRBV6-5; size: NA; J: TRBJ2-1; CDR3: CASSHSGSDYNEQFF; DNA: TGTGCCAGCAGTCATAGCGGGAGCGATTACAATGAGCAGTTCTTC
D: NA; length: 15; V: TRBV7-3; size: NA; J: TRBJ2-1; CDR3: CASSPRGGSYNEQFF; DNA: TGTGCCAGCAGCCCCAGAGGGGGCTCCTACAATGAGCAGTTCTTC
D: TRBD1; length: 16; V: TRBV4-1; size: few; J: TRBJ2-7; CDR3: CASSQIPTGGAYEQYF; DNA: TGCGCCAGCAGCCAAATTCCGACAGGGGGGGCCTACGAGCAGTACTTC
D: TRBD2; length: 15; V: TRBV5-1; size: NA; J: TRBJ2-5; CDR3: CASRVGGGPSQTQYF; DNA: TGCGCCAGCCGGGTCGGGGGAGGGCCCAGTCAGACCCAGTACTTC
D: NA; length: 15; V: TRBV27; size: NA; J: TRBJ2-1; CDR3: CASSLSGLLNNEQFF; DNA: TGTGCCAGCAGTTTATCTGGCCTTTTAAACAATGAGCAGTTCTTC
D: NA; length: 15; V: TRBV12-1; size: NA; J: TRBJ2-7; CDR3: CASSFIAGSSYEQYF; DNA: TGTGCCAGCAGCTTTATAGCGGGGAGCTCCTACGAGCAGTACTTC
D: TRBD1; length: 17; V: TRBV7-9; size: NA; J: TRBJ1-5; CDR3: CASSSGGQGHSNQPQHF; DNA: TGTGCCAGCAGCTCGGGGGGACAGGGTCATAGCAATCAGCCCCAGCATTTT
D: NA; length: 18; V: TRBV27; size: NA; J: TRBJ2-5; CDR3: CASSLSYPGVGVQETQYF; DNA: TGTGCCAGCAGTTTATCGTATCCTGGAGTAGGGGTGCAAGAGACCCAGTACTTC
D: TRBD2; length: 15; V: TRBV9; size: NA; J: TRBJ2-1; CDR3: CASSASGLSYNEQFF; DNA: TGTGCCAGCAGCGCTAGCGGACTCTCCTACAATGAGCAGTTCTTC
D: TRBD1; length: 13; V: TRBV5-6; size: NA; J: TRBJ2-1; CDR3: CASCPGGYNEQFF; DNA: TGTGCCAGCTGCCCAGGGGGTTACAATGAGCAGTTCTTC
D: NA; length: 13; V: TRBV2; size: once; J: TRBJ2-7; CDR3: CASSRTPTYEQYF; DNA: TGTGCCAGCAGTAGGACTCCCACCTACGAGCAGTACTTC
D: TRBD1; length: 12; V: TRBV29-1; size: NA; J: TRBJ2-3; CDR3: CGTGGRSDTQYF; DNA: TGTGGGACAGGGGGCAGGTCAGATACGCAGTATTTT
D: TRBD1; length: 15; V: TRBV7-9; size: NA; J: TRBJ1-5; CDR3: CASSYGQGAGQPQHF; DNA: TGTGCCAGCAGCTATGGACAGGGGGCAGGACAGCCCCAGCATTTT
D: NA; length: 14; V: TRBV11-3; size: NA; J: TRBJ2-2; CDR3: CASSARGNTGELFF; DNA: TGTGCCAGCAGCGCCCGGGGGAACACCGGGGAGCTGTTTTTT
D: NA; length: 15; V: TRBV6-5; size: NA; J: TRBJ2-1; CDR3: CASSYRREYGNEQFF; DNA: TGTGCCAGCAGTTATCGGAGGGAGTACGGGAATGAGCAGTTCTTC
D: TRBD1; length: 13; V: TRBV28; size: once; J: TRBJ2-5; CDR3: CASTKTGGQAQYF; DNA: TGTGCCAGCACTAAGACAGGGGGGCAGGCCCAGTACTTC
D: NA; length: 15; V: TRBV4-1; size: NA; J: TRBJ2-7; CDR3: CASRQTSGTRYEQYF; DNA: TGCGCCAGCAGACAAACCTCCGGGACACGCTACGAGCAGTACTTC
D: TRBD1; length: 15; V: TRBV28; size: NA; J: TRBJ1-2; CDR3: CASSSPATGSYGYTF; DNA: TGTGCCAGCAGTTCCCCCGCGACAGGGAGCTATGGCTACACCTTC
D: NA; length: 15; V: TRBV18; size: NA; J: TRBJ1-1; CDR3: CASSPIITGRTEAFF; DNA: TGTGCCAGCTCACCTATTATTACTGGGAGGACTGAAGCTTTCTTT
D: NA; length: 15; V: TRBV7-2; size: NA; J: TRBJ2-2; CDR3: CASSSGGRNTGELFF; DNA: TGTGCCAGCAGCTCCGGGGGGCGGAACACCGGGGAGCTGTTTTTT
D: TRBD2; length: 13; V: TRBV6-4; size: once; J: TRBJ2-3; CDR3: CASGRESIDTQYF; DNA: TGTGCCAGCGGGAGGGAAAGCATAGATACGCAGTATTTT
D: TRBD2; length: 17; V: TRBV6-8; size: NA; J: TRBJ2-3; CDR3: CASSYLDRGRAVDTQYF; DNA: TGTGCCAGCAGTTACCTGGATCGCGGGAGGGCCGTAGATACGCAGTATTTT
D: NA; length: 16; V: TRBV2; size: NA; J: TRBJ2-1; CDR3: CASSEAGGGPYNEQFF; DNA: TGTGCCAGCAGTGAAGCAGGGGGAGGGCCCTACAATGAGCAGTTCTTC
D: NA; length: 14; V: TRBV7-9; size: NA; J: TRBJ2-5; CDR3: CASSLGQNQETQYF; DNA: TGTGCCAGCAGCTTAGGGCAGAATCAAGAGACCCAGTACTTC
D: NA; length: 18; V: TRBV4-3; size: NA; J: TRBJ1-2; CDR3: CASSQETGLLSANYGYTF; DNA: TGCGCCAGCAGCCAAGAAACAGGTCTACTCTCAGCTAACTATGGCTACACCTTC
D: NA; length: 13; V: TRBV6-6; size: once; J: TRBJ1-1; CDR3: CASRRTVNTEAFF; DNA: TGTGCCAGCAGAAGGACAGTAAACACTGAAGCTTTCTTT
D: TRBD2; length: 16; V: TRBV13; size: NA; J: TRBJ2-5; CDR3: CASSVGTSLEGETQYF; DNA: TGTGCCAGCAGCGTTGGGACTAGCCTAGAAGGAGAGACCCAGTACTTC
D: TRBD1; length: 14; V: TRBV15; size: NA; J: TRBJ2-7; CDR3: CATSTRQGSYEQYF; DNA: TGTGCCACCAGCACCAGACAGGGGTCCTACGAGCAGTACTTC